Shown below are 26 T cell receptor beta chains from a single sample sequenced in a study of T-cell reconstitution after alpha-beta-depleted transplantation in children. The TCRbeta library incorporated unique molecular identifiers. MiXCR, applied by TCRdb to the PCR reads, yields one record per CDR3 protein. Of about 400,000 distinct CDR3 sequences detected, about a fifth appear once; the ten largest clones hold less than 4.5%. The starting material was PBMCs from the stem cell graft donor, obtained from the stem cell graft. The receptors were gathered from a human donor who donated a stem cell graft to a child with acute myeloid leukemia.

This clonotype was seen only a few times. V gene TRBV15 combines with J gene TRBJ2-5; perhaps TRBD1 as D (6 bases). In germline, CDR1 is LNHNV, CDR2 YYDKDF (reference sequence). The length of the CDR3 is 14 residues. Trimming shortened V by 3 bases and J by 2 bases, and 10 bases separated the two germline ends. The CDR3 nucleotides are TGTGCCACCAGCAGGCAGGGGAAACAAGAGACCCAGTACTTC. It encodes CATSRQGKQETQYF.

CDR3 region: CSVQRGHEQFF. The CDR3 coding sequence is TGCAGCGTTCAGAGGGGGCATGAGCAGTTCTTC. The rearrangement uses TRBV29-1 and TRBJ2-1; 7 bases align to TRBD1. The CDR3 has 11 amino acids. After removal of 5 bases from V and 8 bases from J, the junction contained 3 bases not matched to a gene. Germline V gene sequence: CDR1 SQVTM, CDR2 ANQGSEA.

The chain joins TRBV7-2 to TRBJ1-1; a possible D gene is TRBD1 (6 bases). This CDR3 contains 14 residues. CDR1 and CDR2 from the germline V gene are SGHTA and FQGNSA. Deletions cut 5 bases from V and 9 bases from J, with 19 bases between. CDR3 coding DNA: TGTGCCAGCAGCCCATTCAGGGGCGCATCCAAAGCTTTCTTT. Its protein product is CASSPFRGASKAFF.

V and J are TRBV6-5 and TRBJ1-1, with D tentatively TRBD1 (5 bases). Per the germline V gene, CDR1 is MNHEY and CDR2 is SVGAGI. CDR3 length: 15 residues. The V end was cut by 2 bases, the J end by 2 bases, with 12 bases between. CDR3 amino acids: CASSYGVGGNTEAFF. The CDR3, as DNA: TGTGCCAGCAGTTACGGGGTTGGGGGTAACACTGAAGCTTTCTTT.

CDR3 sequence (DNA): TGTGCCAGCTCCCCCAGTCCCTCTAACGAGCAGTACTTC. It translates to CASSPSPSNEQYF. V and J are TRBV18 and TRBJ2-7; no definite D call. The germline V gene has CDR1 KGHSH and CDR2 LQKENI. The CDR3 runs 13 residues. V shed 6 bases and J shed 5 bases, with 14 bases lying between them.

This clonotype has at least ten counts. The genes are TRBV20-1 and TRBJ2-1, with 9 bases matching TRBD1. Germline CDR1 and CDR2: DFQATT and SNEGSKA (reference sequence). The CDR3 has 14 residues. Germline trimming cut 3 bases from V and 8 bases from J; bases unmatched to any gene: 8. CDR3 loop: CSASRRDRDDEQFF. In nucleotides, the CDR3 is TGCAGTGCTAGCCGCCGGGACAGGGATGATGAGCAGTTCTTC.

The rearrangement joins TRBV2 to TRBJ2-1; 9 bases are a match to TRBD2. The V and J ends lost 5 bases and 0 bases, in that order; junction bases with no gene match: 5. In germline, CDR1 is SNHLY, CDR2 FYNNEI. CDR3 size: 16 residues. Here the CDR3 DNA reads TGTGCCAGCAGTACGACTAGCGGCCTCTCCTACAATGAGCAGTTCTTC. The encoded protein is CASSTTSGLSYNEQFF.

This clonotype was counted only a few times. The V and J genes are TRBV6-1 and TRBJ2-5; weak D call: TRBD1 (5 bases). V was cut by 6 bases and J by 5 bases, with 22 bases left in between. From germline, CDR1 is MNHNS and CDR2 SASEGT. This CDR3 region has 16 residues. CDR3 sequence: CASSPGVAGSLETQYF. For the CDR3, the DNA is TGTGCCAGCAGCCCAGGAGTCGCAGGGTCATTGGAGACCCAGTACTTC.

This clonotype turned up a few times. J is TRBJ2-7 and V is TRBV5-4, with D uncertain. The CDR3 is 12 residues long. V shed 5 bases and J shed 2 bases, with 8 bases lying between them. The germline V gene encodes CDR1 SGHNT and CDR2 YYREEE (reference sequence). The CDR3 region is CASSIDAYEQYF. CDR3 coding DNA: TGTGCCAGCAGTATAGATGCCTACGAGCAGTACTTC.

This clonotype was found a few times. This sequence joins TRBV7-6 and TRBJ1-5; TRBD1 is a possible D gene (6 bases). Germline CDR1 and CDR2: SGHVS and FNYEAQ. Trimming took 1 base from V and 3 from J, leaving 7 bases between them. The CDR3 extends over 14 amino acids. The CDR3 sequence is CASSLDRDNQPQHF. DNA for the CDR3: TGTGCCAGCAGCTTAGACAGGGACAATCAGCCCCAGCATTTT.

The rearrangement links TRBV5-1 to TRBJ2-5; D perhaps matches TRBD1 (6 bases). This CDR3 contains 15 residues. Trimming took 1 base from V and 3 from J, leaving 13 bases between them. Germline V gene lookup returns CDR1 SGHRS and CDR2 YFSETQ. The CDR3 sequence is CASSLSGTFKETQYF. Here the CDR3 DNA reads TGCGCCAGCAGCTTGTCCGGGACATTCAAAGAGACCCAGTACTTC.

The chain links TRBV7-3 to TRBJ2-3, with D perhaps matching TRBD1 (5 bases). This CDR3 spans 15 amino acids. Between the trimmed V and J ends, which lost 1 base and 1 base, there was a span of 9 bases. Germline V lookup: CDR1 SGHTA, CDR2 FQGTGA. The CDR3 DNA is TGTGCCAGCAGCTTAAGAGAAGGGGGCACAGATACGCAGTATTTT. This codes for CASSLREGGTDTQYF.

In this sample, this clonotype turned up many times. The J gene is TRBJ2-1, the V gene TRBV20-1, with TRBD2 matching over 9 bases. CDR1 and CDR2 from the germline V gene are DFQATT and SNEGSKA (reference sequence). The CDR3 runs to 15 residues. Losses at the gene ends were 1 base for V and 8 bases for J; bases not matched to a gene: 9. CDR3 DNA sequence: TGCAGTGCTAGAGCAATAGCGGGAGTGGACGATGAGCAGTTCTTC. It is translated as CSARAIAGVDDEQFF.

The chain links TRBV27 to TRBJ2-7; 12 positions agree with TRBD2. Germline assignment: CDR1 MNHEY and CDR2 SMNVEV (reference sequence). This CDR3 is 17 amino acids long. Trimming took 1 base from V and 2 from J; bases not matched to a gene: 6. The CDR3 DNA reads TGTGCCAGCAGTTTATGGGCTAGCGGGAGGGGGCCCTACGAGCAGTACTTC. It yields the protein CASSLWASGRGPYEQYF.

This chain joins TRBV6-2 or TRBV6-3 and TRBJ2-1, with 7 bases lining up with TRBD1. The germline V gene has CDR1 MNHEY and CDR2 SVGEGT. The CDR3 is 16 residues long. The V segment lost 6 bases and the J segment 5 bases; nucleotides outside the gene matches: 13. The CDR3 sequence: CASSRRQGARDNEQFF. DNA of the CDR3: TGTGCCAGCAGCCGTAGACAGGGAGCACGGGACAATGAGCAGTTCTTC.

This clonotype occurred many times. The chain recombines TRBV12-3 or TRBV12-4 with TRBJ2-7, with unresolved D. Trimming took off 6 bases at V and 5 bases at J, with 17 bases between the two ends. The CDR3 is 14 residues long. The CDR3 bases are TGTGCCAGCAGCACCTCCCTTGTTCCCGACGAGCAGTACTTC. It is translated as CASSTSLVPDEQYF.

A few counts support this clonotype. The rearrangement links TRBV4-1 to TRBJ1-4, with a possible D match to TRBD1 (5 bases). CDR3 size: 14 residues. Germline V lookup: CDR1 MGHRA, CDR2 YSYEKL. V lost 4 bases and J lost 1, with 7 bases in between. CDR3 nucleotides: TGCGCCAGCAGCCTCAGGGAAACTAATGAAAAACTGTTTTTT. Its translation is CASSLRETNEKLFF.

In its sample, this clonotype was seen once. The chain joins TRBV11-3 to TRBJ2-3, with 7 positions matching TRBD2. Losses at the gene ends were 1 base for V and 1 base for J; bases not matched to a gene: 8. There are 17 residues in the CDR3. CDR1 is SGHNT, CDR2 YENEEA, per germline. In DNA form, the CDR3 reads TGTGCCAGCAGCTTAGCTCGGACTAGTCTTGGCACAGATACGCAGTATTTT. This encodes CASSLARTSLGTDTQYF. The full variable domain, in which reference TRBV11-3 and TRBJ2-3 provide the parts outside the CDR3, is EAGVVQSPRYKIIEKKQPVAFWCNPISGHNTLYWYLQNLGQGPELLIRYENEEAVDDSQLPKDRFSAERLKGVDSTLKIQPAELGDSAVYLCASSLARTSLGTDTQYFGPGTRLTVL.

Ten or more counts support this clonotype. CDR3 loop: CASSPEMSGINEKLFF. The CDR3 coding sequence is TGTGCCAGCAGCCCCGAGATGTCAGGGATTAATGAAAAACTGTTTTTT. The rearrangement links TRBV6-5 to TRBJ1-4; D possibly corresponds to TRBD1 (5 bases). This CDR3 spans 16 amino acids. Germline CDR1 reads MNHEY; CDR2 reads SVGAGI. Trimming shortened V by 6 bases and J by 4 bases, and 18 bases separated the two germline ends.

J is TRBJ2-7 and V is TRBV20-1; weak D call: TRBD2 (6 bases). The CDR3 is 15 amino acids. V lost 3 bases, J lost 0 bases, and 15 bases lay in between. Germline V lookup: CDR1 DFQATT, CDR2 SNEGSKA (reference sequence). CDR3 nucleotide sequence: TGCAGTGCTAGCTACGGCGGGGAGAGCTCCTACGAGCAGTACTTC. Residues: CSASYGGESSYEQYF.

This clonotype was picked up a small number of times. V and J are TRBV4-2 and TRBJ2-3; D may correspond to TRBD1 or TRBD2 (6 bases each). V gave up 4 bases and J gave up 0 bases, with 23 bases separating them. Germline-derived CDR1 and CDR2 are LGHNA and YNFKEQ. This CDR3 region has 19 residues. Here the CDR3 reads CASSPKSGAALFSTDTQYF. In nucleotides, the CDR3 is TGTGCCAGCAGCCCTAAATCGGGGGCCGCTCTTTTTAGCACAGATACGCAGTATTTT.

The chain couples TRBV7-6 to TRBJ2-1; tentatively, D is TRBD1 (6 bases). The germline V gene encodes CDR1 SGHVS and CDR2 FNYEAQ. V lost 5 bases, J lost 7 bases, and 21 bases lay in between. This CDR3 is built from 16 residues. The CDR3 reads CASSQTPGQRGNEQFF. CDR3 sequence (DNA): TGTGCCAGCAGCCAGACACCGGGACAAAGGGGGAATGAGCAGTTCTTC.

This clonotype was observed many times. V gene TRBV29-1 combines with J gene TRBJ2-1; D remains ambiguous. CDR1 is SQVTM, CDR2 ANQGSEA, per germline. The V end was cut by 4 bases, the J end by 3 bases, with 13 bases between. The CDR3 totals 14 residues. The DNA of the CDR3 is TGCAGCGTTGCGAACAGCCTGGTCTACAATGAGCAGTTCTTC. It translates to CSVANSLVYNEQFF.

The rearrangement links TRBV5-1 to TRBJ2-1, with TRBD2 matching 7 bases. This CDR3 has 17 residues. Germline-derived CDR1 and CDR2 are SGHRS and YFSETQ. V shed 1 base and J 5 bases; nucleotides not matched to a gene: 12. In DNA form, the CDR3 reads TGCGCCAGCAGCTTGCCCGTAGCGGGCGGATTTCACAATGAGCAGTTCTTC. Residues: CASSLPVAGGFHNEQFF.

The genes are TRBV6-1 and TRBJ2-7, with TRBD2 matching 8 bases. The CDR3 consists of 16 residues. CDR1 is MNHNS and CDR2 is SASEGT in the germline V gene. V lost 5 bases and J lost 0; bases outside the gene matches: 9. The CDR3 sequence is CASSPLLTSVSYEQYF. DNA of the CDR3: TGTGCCAGCAGTCCCCTCTTGACTAGCGTCTCCTACGAGCAGTACTTC.

The chain employs TRBV20-1 and TRBJ2-7; 11 positions agree with TRBD2. Looked up from germline, CDR1 is DFQATT and CDR2 is SNEGSKA (reference sequence). CDR3 length: 16 amino acids. Unmatched junction bases numbered 11, after V lost 3 bases and J lost 4 bases. The CDR3 DNA sequence: TGCAGTGCTAGTCGGCTAGCGGGAGGTTCACGGTACGAGCAGTACTTC. Its translation: CSASRLAGGSRYEQYF.